What follows is one T cell receptor (beta chain) and its context. The data are from a study of blood T cell repertoires in COVID-19. CDR1 and CDR2 (germline): SGHDN, FVKESK. The CDR3 is 14 amino acids. Trimming removed 2 bases from V and 11 bases from J, with 13 bases in between. Produced via immunoSEQ multiplex PCR; TCRdb's table is partial and in-frame only. The sample has 200,000 to 250,000 clones; about 90% are singletons. The sequencing sample was made of PBMCs or T cells enriched from blood (not recorded which). The rearrangement links TRBV14 to TRBJ1-6; no clear D. The TCR originated in a woman between 45 and 65 years old in a cohort exposed to, infected with or recovered from COVID-19 (not recorded which). This chain's CDR3 is CASSQPGYWAPLHF. For the CDR3, the DNA is TGTGCCAGCAGCCAACCGGGATATTGGGCACCCCTCCACTTT. The complete variable domain, with remaining parts taken from reference TRBV14 and TRBJ1-6, reads EAGVTQFPSHSVIEKGQTVTLRCDPISGHDNLYWYRRVMGKEIKFLLHFVKESKQDESGMPNNRFLAERTGGTYSTLKVQPAELEDSGVYFCASSQPGYWAPLHFGNGTRLTVT.